The entry below gives a single TCR beta chain sequence along with its context. Its antigen is still unknown. This CDR3 has 14 residues. J was trimmed by 1 base and V by 3 bases; bases with no gene match: 4. In germline, CDR1 is DFQATT, CDR2 SNEGSKA (reference sequence). This sample was taken from a study of T cells in Graves' hyperthyroidism and ophthalmopathy. Study-wide results and limits: Most thyroid-expanded clonotypes above 0.001 were also found in blood.

Authors of the study amplified TCR beta CDR3 regions from RNA transcripts. Initially, a first-round RT-PCR of the TCR CDR3 employed the HTBI primer set. TCRdb re-called the multiplex PCR reads with MiXCR, one entry per CDR3 protein. The table has roughly 380,000 distinct CDR3 sequences, approximately 15% seen once; the top ten hold roughly 11%. The clonotype was recovered from a woman in her fifties or sixties with Graves' hyperthyroidism. The sequencing input was blood. The rearrangement joins TRBV20-1 to TRBJ2-3; 7 bases align to TRBD2. The CDR3 nucleotides are TGCAGTGCTAGTCGGGCGGGAGGCACAGATACGCAGTATTTT. This sequence encodes CSASRAGGTDTQYF.